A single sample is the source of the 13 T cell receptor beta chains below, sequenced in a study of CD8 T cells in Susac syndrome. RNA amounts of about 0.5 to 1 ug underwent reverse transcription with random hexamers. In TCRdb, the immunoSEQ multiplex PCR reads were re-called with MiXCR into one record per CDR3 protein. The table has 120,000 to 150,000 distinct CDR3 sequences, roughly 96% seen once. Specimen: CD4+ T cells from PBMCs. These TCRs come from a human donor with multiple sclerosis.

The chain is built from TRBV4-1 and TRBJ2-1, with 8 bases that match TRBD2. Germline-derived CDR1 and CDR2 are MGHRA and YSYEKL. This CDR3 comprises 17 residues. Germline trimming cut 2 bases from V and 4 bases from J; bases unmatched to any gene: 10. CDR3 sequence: CASSQRTGREKYNEQFF. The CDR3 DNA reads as TGCGCCAGCAGCCAACGAACCGGGAGGGAGAAGTACAATGAGCAGTTCTTC.

Here the CDR3 reads CAWSRTVPGLADTQYF. The CDR3 DNA follows: TGTGCCTGGAGTCGAACTGTCCCCGGCCTGGCGGATACGCAGTATTTT. This rearrangement joins TRBV30 to TRBJ2-3; D uncertain. CDR3 length: 16 amino acids. From germline, CDR1 is GTSNPN and CDR2 SVGIG (reference sequence). Deletions cut 2 bases from V and 6 bases from J, with 21 bases between.

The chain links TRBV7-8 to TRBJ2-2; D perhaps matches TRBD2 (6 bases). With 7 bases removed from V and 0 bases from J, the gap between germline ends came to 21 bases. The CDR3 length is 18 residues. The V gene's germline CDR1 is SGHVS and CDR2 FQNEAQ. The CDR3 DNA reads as TGTGCCAGCACCTCGCGGGAAGCTCTTTACGCGAACACCGGGGAGCTGTTTTTT. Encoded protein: CASTSREALYANTGELFF.

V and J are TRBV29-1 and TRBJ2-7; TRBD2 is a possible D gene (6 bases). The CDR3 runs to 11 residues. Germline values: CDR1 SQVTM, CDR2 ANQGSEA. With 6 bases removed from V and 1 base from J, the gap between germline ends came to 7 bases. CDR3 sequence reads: CSVAGSYEQYF. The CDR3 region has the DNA TGCAGCGTCGCGGGGTCCTACGAGCAGTACTTC.

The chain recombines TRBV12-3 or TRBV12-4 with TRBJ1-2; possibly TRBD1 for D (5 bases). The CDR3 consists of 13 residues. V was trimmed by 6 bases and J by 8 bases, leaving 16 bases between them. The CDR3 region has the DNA TGTGCCAGCAGCCTAATAGTCCGGGACGGCTACACCTTC. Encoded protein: CASSLIVRDGYTF.

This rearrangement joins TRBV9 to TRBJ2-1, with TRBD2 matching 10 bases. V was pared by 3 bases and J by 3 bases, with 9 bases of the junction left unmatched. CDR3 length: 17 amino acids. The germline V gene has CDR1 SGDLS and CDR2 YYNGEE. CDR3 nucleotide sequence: TGTGCCAGCAGCGACCCTAGCGGGGGCGAAGTCTACAATGAGCAGTTCTTC. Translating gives CASSDPSGGEVYNEQFF.

The CDR3 DNA follows: TGTGCCAGCAGTGAACATCAGGGGGTGGTCGAAAAACTGTTTTTT. Translating gives CASSEHQGVVEKLFF. This sequence joins TRBV2 and TRBJ1-4; 7 bases fit TRBD1. The germline V gene encodes CDR1 SNHLY and CDR2 FYNNEI. J gave up 8 bases and V 2 bases, and 8 bases lay outside the gene matches. The CDR3 covers 15 residues.

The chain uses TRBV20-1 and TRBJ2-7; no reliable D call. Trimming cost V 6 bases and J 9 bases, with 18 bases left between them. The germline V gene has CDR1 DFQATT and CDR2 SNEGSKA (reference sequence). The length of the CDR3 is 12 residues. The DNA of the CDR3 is TGCAGTGCCCCTCCCTCTCCGGGCAGGCAGTACTTC. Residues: CSAPPSPGRQYF.

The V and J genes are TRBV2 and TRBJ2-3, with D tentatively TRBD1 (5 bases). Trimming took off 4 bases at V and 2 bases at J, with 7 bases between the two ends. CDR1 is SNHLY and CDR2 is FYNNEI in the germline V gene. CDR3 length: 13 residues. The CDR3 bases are TGTGCCAGCAGTGGACAGATCACAGATACGCAGTATTTT. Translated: CASSGQITDTQYF.

CDR3 protein: CACPGSSYGYTF. CDR3 DNA sequence: TGTGCCTGCCCGGGGTCTTCCTATGGCTACACCTTC. V and J are TRBV30 and TRBJ1-2; no firm D call. CDR3 size: 12 residues. The ends were cut back, 6 bases at V and 4 bases at J, with 12 bases in the middle. The germline V gene has CDR1 GTSNPN and CDR2 SVGIG (reference sequence).

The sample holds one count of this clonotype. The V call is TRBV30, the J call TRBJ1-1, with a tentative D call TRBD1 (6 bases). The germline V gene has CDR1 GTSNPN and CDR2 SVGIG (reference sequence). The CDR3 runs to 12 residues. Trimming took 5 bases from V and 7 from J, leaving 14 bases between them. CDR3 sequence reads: CAWVPDRHEAFF. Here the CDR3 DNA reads TGTGCCTGGGTACCGGACAGACATGAAGCTTTCTTT.

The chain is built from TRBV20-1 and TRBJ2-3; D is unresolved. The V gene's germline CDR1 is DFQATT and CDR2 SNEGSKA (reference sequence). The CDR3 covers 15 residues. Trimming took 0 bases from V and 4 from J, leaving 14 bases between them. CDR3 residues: CSARDLRFVPDTQYF. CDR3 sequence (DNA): TGCAGTGCTAGAGATCTGAGGTTTGTTCCAGATACGCAGTATTTT.

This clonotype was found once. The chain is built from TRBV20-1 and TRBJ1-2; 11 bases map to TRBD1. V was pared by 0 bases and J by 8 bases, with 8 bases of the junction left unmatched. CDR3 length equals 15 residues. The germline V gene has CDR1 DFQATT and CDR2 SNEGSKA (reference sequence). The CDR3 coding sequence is TGCAGTGCTAGAGATCGCGGACAGGGGGCCGGGGGCTACACCTTC. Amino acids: CSARDRGQGAGGYTF.